This T cell receptor (beta chain) was observed in a study of blood T cells in healthy people across ages. General study findings and limits: Higher diversity and more naive CD4+ cells were features of long-lived donors, compared to aged donors.

CDR1 DFQATT and CDR2 SNEGSKA come from the germline V gene (reference sequence). V was pared by 5 bases and J by 2 bases, with 15 bases between. The CDR3 is 14 amino acids. The use of a sample-barcoded 5' primer and a J-beta primer mix characterized a second PCR of about 7 to 12 cycles. TCRdb recomputed calls from the 5' RACE reads with MiXCR, one row per CDR3 protein. The profile covers about 1.1 million distinct CDR3 sequences, with 35% to 45% appearing a single time and roughly 14% taken by the ten largest. As to this clonotype: Its matching antigen is unknown.

Each sample yielded at least 6.5 million isolated PBMCs. The sequence was collected from a man between 18 and 29 years old in good health. The genes are TRBV20-1 and TRBJ1-2, with D hard to call. Specimen: blood. The CDR3 coding sequence is TGCAGTGCTGGGAGTAGTTCACGGAACTATGGCTACACCTTC. It is translated as CSAGSSSRNYGYTF.